This entry lists 20 T cell receptor beta chains sequenced from one sample in a study of CXCR3-negative and CXCR3-positive naive CD8 T cells. Preparation of TRB cDNA libraries relied on 5' RACE carrying UMI labels. With the 5' RACE reads reprocessed, TCRdb shows one record per CDR3 protein and no DNA. Its clone listing holds approximately 83,000 distinct CDR3 sequences. Sequencing was carried out using naive CXCR3- CD8+ T cells from blood. Indicated subset: CD45RO-CCR7+CD27+CD95- naive CD8+ T cells lacking CXCR3 (TNR3-). Every receptor here comes from a human donor in good health. Some clones in this sample may be carry-over from other donors' samples.

This rearrangement joins TRBV5-5 to TRBJ2-7; TCRdb proposes TRBD1, but this gene call is untestable without DNA. Germline CDR1 SGHKS, CDR2 YYEKEE (reference sequence). This CDR3 is built from 20 residues. CDR3 loop: CASSGSTTGEESDGVFKQYF.

The rearrangement uses TRBV27 and TRBJ1-1; TCRdb's D call, TRBD1, is unchecked because there is no DNA. Germline lookup yields CDR1 MNHEY and CDR2 SMNVEV (reference sequence). The CDR3 contains 13 residues. The CDR3 here is CASKGGMNTEAFF.

The CDR3 here is CASSLTAGTSGVIALQETQYF. The genes are TRBV7-2 and TRBJ2-5; the TRBD2 assignment by TCRdb is unverifiable without DNA. This CDR3 is built from 21 residues. Germline V gives CDR1 SGHTA, CDR2 FQGNSA.

The chain is built from TRBV6-5 and TRBJ2-1; TCRdb's D call of TRBD2 is untestable without DNA. Germline lookup yields CDR1 MNHEY and CDR2 SVGAGI. The CDR3 runs to 15 residues. CDR3 protein: CASSPTSGGYNEQFF.

V gene TRBV7-9 combines with J gene TRBJ1-1. The CDR3 sequence is 13 residues long. Germline V gives CDR1 SEHNR, CDR2 FQNEAQ (reference sequence). CDR3: CASSFGSYTEAFF.

V and J are TRBV6-6 and TRBJ2-2; TCRdb outputs TRBD2, but without DNA this stays unchecked. This CDR3 region has 18 residues. From germline, CDR1 is MNHNY and CDR2 SVGAGI (reference sequence). Here the CDR3 reads CASSYPIAGERGTGELFF.

The rearrangement joins TRBV7-3 to TRBJ1-1; the D call from TCRdb, TRBD1, cannot be confirmed without DNA. The CDR3 is made up of 12 amino acids. Germline loops: CDR1 SGHTA, CDR2 FQGTGA. The chain's CDR3 is CASSPGTGQAFF.

The genes are TRBV9 and TRBJ1-1; absent DNA, TCRdb's TRBD1 call cannot be checked. Germline assignment: CDR1 SGDLS and CDR2 YYNGEE. This CDR3 comprises 16 residues. The CDR3: CASSGGDRGMNTEAFF.

The V gene is TRBV7-9, the J gene TRBJ1-1. Germline assignment: CDR1 SEHNR and CDR2 FQNEAQ (reference sequence). The CDR3 covers 14 residues. CDR3: CASSFTPENTEAFF.

This sequence joins TRBV21-1 and TRBJ2-5; the D gene TCRdb calls, TRBD1, cannot be checked with no DNA. TRBV21-1 represents a pseudogene. The CDR3 spans 15 residues. The CDR3 here is CASSKRQFLTETQYF.

The V and J genes are TRBV5-6 and TRBJ2-7; the D call from TCRdb, TRBD2, cannot be confirmed without DNA. The CDR3 runs to 15 residues. CDR1 is SGHDT and CDR2 is YYEEEE in the germline V gene. CDR3 protein: CASNTKREFSYEQYF.

This chain links TRBV12-3 or TRBV12-4 with TRBJ2-2; TCRdb's assignment of TRBD2 cannot be checked, as there is no DNA. The CDR3 totals 19 residues. The CDR3 here is CASSPRMQTSSGFAGELFF.

The V call is TRBV6-2 or TRBV6-3, the J call TRBJ2-5; TCRdb returns TRBD1, unconfirmable since there is no DNA. The CDR3 is made up of 15 amino acids. The germline V gene encodes CDR1 MNHEY and CDR2 SVGEGT. The CDR3 here is CASRPLAPRQETQYF.

The chain carries TRBV23-1 and TRBJ2-1; lacking DNA, the TRBD1 call made by TCRdb goes unchecked. TRBV23-1 is labeled an ORF, and its function is uncertain. The CDR3 is 17 amino acids. CDR3: CASSRRDRGDNYNEQFF.

CDR3 protein: CASSFPARTGGSEGLNEKLFF. V gene TRBV28 combines with J gene TRBJ1-4; the TRBD1 assignment by TCRdb is unverifiable without DNA. The CDR3 is made up of 21 amino acids. Germline CDR1 MDHEN, CDR2 SYDVKM.

This chain links TRBV7-3 with TRBJ2-5; the TCRdb D gene call, TRBD2, has no DNA to confirm it. The CDR3 is made up of 19 amino acids. Germline V gives CDR1 SGHTA, CDR2 FQGTGA. The CDR3 here is CASSLGHIPSGGHQETQYF. The whole variable domain, filled in from reference TRBV7-3 and TRBJ2-5, reads GAGVSQTPSNKVTEKGKYVELRCDPISGHTALYWYRQSLGQGPEFLIYFQGTGAADDSGLPNDRFFAVRPEGSVSTLKIQRTERGDSAVYLCASSLGHIPSGGHQETQYFGPGTRLLVL.

The rearrangement links TRBV7-6 to TRBJ2-1; absent DNA, TCRdb's TRBD1 call cannot be checked. The CDR3 spans 15 residues. The germline V gene has CDR1 SGHVS and CDR2 FNYEAQ. CDR3 sequence reads: CASSLADRAYNEQFF.

V is TRBV5-1 and J is TRBJ2-1; TCRdb picks TRBD2, but there is no DNA to check that call. Germline CDR1 reads SGHRS; CDR2 reads YFSETQ. The CDR3 runs to 12 residues. The CDR3 loop is CASLDGSNEQFF.

The V and J genes are TRBV30 and TRBJ2-2. The CDR3 length is 14 residues. Germline CDR1 reads GTSNPN; CDR2 reads SVGIG (reference sequence). CDR3 residues: CAWSGVSNTGELFF.

The V call is TRBV28, the J call TRBJ2-3; TCRdb returns TRBD2, unconfirmable since there is no DNA. This CDR3 region has 16 residues. Per the germline V gene, CDR1 is MDHEN and CDR2 is SYDVKM. The CDR3 loop is CASSLGSGTSTDTQYF.